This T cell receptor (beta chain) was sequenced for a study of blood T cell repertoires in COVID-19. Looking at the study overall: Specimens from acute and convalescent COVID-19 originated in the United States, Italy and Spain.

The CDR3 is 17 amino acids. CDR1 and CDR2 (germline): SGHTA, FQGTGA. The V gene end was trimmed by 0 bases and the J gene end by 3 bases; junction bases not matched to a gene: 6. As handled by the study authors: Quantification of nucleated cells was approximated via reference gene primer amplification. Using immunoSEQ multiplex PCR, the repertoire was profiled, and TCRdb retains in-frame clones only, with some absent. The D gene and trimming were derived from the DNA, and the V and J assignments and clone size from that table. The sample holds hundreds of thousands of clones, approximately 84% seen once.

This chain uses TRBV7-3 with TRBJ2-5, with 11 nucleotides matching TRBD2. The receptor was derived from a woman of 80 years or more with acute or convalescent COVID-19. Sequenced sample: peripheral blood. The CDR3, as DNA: TGTGCCAGCAGCTTAACGGCGGCTAGCGGGGGGAAAGAGACCCAGTACTTC. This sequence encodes CASSLTAASGGKETQYF. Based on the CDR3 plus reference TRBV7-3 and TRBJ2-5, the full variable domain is GAGVSQTPSNKVTEKGKYVELRCDPISGHTALYWYRQSLGQGPEFLIYFQGTGAADDSGLPNDRFFAVRPEGSVSTLKIQRTERGDSAVYLCASSLTAASGGKETQYFGPGTRLLVL.